This TCR beta chain emerged from a study of T cells in localized non-small cell lung cancer. Study-wide results and caveats: Uninvolved nearby lung showed the greatest T cell clonality, exceeding that found in tumor. Elevated blood T cell density was associated with longer overall survival. There were a median around 57 of the top 100 tumor clones appearing in adjacent lung.

Regarding this clone: Its antigen is unidentified.

Here immunoSEQ multiplex PCR was the method, and the copy in TCRdb shows in-frame clones only, minus some. The data show about 78,000 clones, around four fifths seen once. CDR3 length equals 14 residues. Germline V gene lookup returns CDR1 WSHSY and CDR2 SAAADI. The junction had 5 bases not matched to a gene; V was cut back by 4 bases and J by 6 bases. V usage is TRBV10-2 and J usage is TRBJ2-1; 8 bases agree with TRBD2. The sample consisted of peripheral blood, taken before any cancer treatment. The receptor's source is a man aged 35 to 70 with stage I lung adenocarcinoma. The CDR3 region has the DNA TGCGCCAGCAGTGGAGCGGGAGCTGGCAATGAGCAGTTCTTC. The encoded protein is CASSGAGAGNEQFF.